A single sample is the source of the 29 T cell receptor beta chains below, sequenced in a study of breast tumors, draining lymph nodes, adjacent tissues. Axillary draining lymph nodes of breast cancer patients supplied the node samples. TCRdb called the multiplex PCR reads again in MiXCR, with one record for every CDR3 protein. Of approximately 150,000 distinct CDR3 sequences in the sample, approximately 32% are singletons; the top ten hold 2% to 2.5%. The specimen was axillary lymph node tissue. Every receptor here comes from a female donor with breast cancer. Some clones in this sample may be carry-over from other donors' samples.

The V call is TRBV24-1, the J call TRBJ2-3; 8 bases match TRBD1. This CDR3 spans 17 amino acids. Trimming at V came to 4 bases and at J to 0 bases, leaving 8 bases not matched to a gene. Looked up from germline, CDR1 is KGHDR and CDR2 is SFDVKD. The CDR3 coding sequence is TGTGCCACCAGTGACCCCGGACAGGGAGGTAGCACAGATACGCAGTATTTT. This codes for CATSDPGQGGSTDTQYF.

In its sample, this clonotype was seen many times. CDR3 DNA sequence: TGTGCCAGCAGTTTCGGGGAGGGCCGCTATGGCTACACCTTC. The encoded protein is CASSFGEGRYGYTF. The chain recombines TRBV12-3 or TRBV12-4 with TRBJ1-2; no definite D call. This CDR3 comprises 14 residues. The V and J ends lost 3 bases and 4 bases respectively, with 12 bases between them.

The V and J genes are TRBV11-2 and TRBJ1-1; 8 nucleotides match TRBD1. The CDR3 consists of 14 residues. Germline V lookup: CDR1 SGHAT, CDR2 FQNNGV. V lost 3 bases and J lost 3; bases outside the gene matches: 3. CDR3 in DNA: TGTGCCAGCAGCTTCGGACAGGGCGACACTGAAGCTTTCTTT. This encodes CASSFGQGDTEAFF.

The V call is TRBV18, the J call TRBJ2-6, with 7 bases identical to TRBD1. The CDR3 has 15 amino acids. With V trimmed by 6 bases and J by 2 bases, 4 bases remained unmatched. Germline values: CDR1 KGHSH, CDR2 LQKENI. CDR3 in DNA: TGTGCCAGCTCTCGTACAGGGGCTGGGGCCAACGTCCTGACTTTC. Translation gives CASSRTGAGANVLTF.

This clonotype was found many times. V and J are TRBV4-2 and TRBJ2-1; D gene unclear. Deletions cut 3 bases from V and 4 bases from J, with 4 bases between. The CDR3 is 12 amino acids. Germline CDR1 and CDR2: LGHNA and YNFKEQ. The CDR3 sequence: CASSHGYNEQFF. For the CDR3, the DNA is TGTGCCAGCAGCCATGGATACAATGAGCAGTTCTTC.

As to this clonotype: Here the CDR3 omits its conserved ending phenylalanine or tryptophan, so a read error is the likely source. The J gene is TRBJ1-6, the V gene TRBV25-1; 9 bases are shared with TRBD1. This CDR3 comprises 14 residues. CDR1 and CDR2 from the germline V gene are MGHDK and SYGVNS. CDR3 region: CASTGTGYNSPLHL. The DNA of the CDR3 is TGCGCCAGCACAGGGACAGGGTATAATTCACCCCTCCACCTT.

With regard to this clonotype: A much larger clone differs from this one at a single base, so this may be a read error. The chain employs TRBV6-2 or TRBV6-3 and TRBJ1-4; 10 positions agree with TRBD1. Germline loops: CDR1 MNHEY, CDR2 SVGEGT. The CDR3 is made up of 15 amino acids. Written as DNA, the CDR3 is TGTGCCAGCAGGCGCGGGACAGGGGATAATGACAAACTGTTTTTT. Its protein is CASRRGTGDNDKLFF.

This clonotype was picked up many times. CDR3 loop: CASSPGNSYEQYF. CDR3 nucleotides: TGTGCCAGCAGCCCGGGTAACTCCTACGAGCAGTACTTC. The chain couples TRBV27 to TRBJ2-7; D call uncertain. The CDR3 runs 13 residues. V shed 6 bases and J shed 0 bases, with 9 bases lying between them. Germline assignment: CDR1 MNHEY and CDR2 SMNVEV (reference sequence).

In this sample, this clonotype turned up many times. The V gene is TRBV4-2, the J gene TRBJ2-5; 10 bases line up with TRBD2. CDR1 is LGHNA and CDR2 is YNFKEQ in the germline V gene. The ends lost 1 base at V and 4 bases at J; junction bases unmatched: 9. The CDR3 sequence is 17 residues long. DNA of the CDR3: TGTGCCAGCAGCCAAGGAGTTTCACTAGCGGGGTCAGAGACCCAGTACTTC. Amino acid sequence: CASSQGVSLAGSETQYF.

The table lists this clonotype with many counts. The V and J genes are TRBV2 and TRBJ2-3; 7 bases agree with TRBD1. The CDR3 is made up of 14 amino acids. Per germline, CDR1 SNHLY and CDR2 FYNNEI. The J segment lost 2 bases and the V segment lost 7 bases, leaving 6 bases of the junction unmatched. The CDR3 region has the DNA TGTGCCAGCAATCAGGACAGGAACACAGATACGCAGTATTTT. It is translated as CASNQDRNTDTQYF.

The table lists this clonotype with many counts. The V and J genes are TRBV7-2 and TRBJ2-1; TRBD2 matches 9 bases. V was pared by 2 bases and J by 8 bases, with 4 bases of the junction left unmatched. Germline CDR1 and CDR2: SGHTA and FQGNSA. CDR3 length equals 14 residues. This CDR3 is CASSLLRTSDEQFF. DNA for the CDR3: TGTGCCAGCAGCTTACTACGGACTAGCGATGAGCAGTTCTTC.

This clonotype has ten or more counts. The chain links TRBV20-1 to TRBJ2-1, with D perhaps assigned TRBD1 or TRBD2 (5 bases each). Between the trimmed V and J ends, which lost 5 bases and 10 bases, there was a span of 15 bases. The CDR3 loop spans 12 amino acids. Looked up from germline, CDR1 is DFQATT and CDR2 is SNEGSKA (reference sequence). The CDR3 DNA reads TGCAGTGCTGTAAGCGTCCGGGACGAGCAGTTCTTC. It translates to CSAVSVRDEQFF.

About this clonotype itself: This clone may be a read error of a much larger clone one base away. Lacking the conserved final phenylalanine or tryptophan, this CDR3 likely reflects a read error. The CDR3 bases are TGTGCCACCCGGGACAGGGGAATGACAGATACGCAGTATCTT. Protein: CATRDRGMTDTQYL. The chain recombines TRBV28 with TRBJ2-3; TRBD1 matches at 10 bases. Trimming removed 10 bases from V and 3 bases from J; junction bases left unmatched: 7. Germline V gene sequence: CDR1 MDHEN, CDR2 SYDVKM. CDR3 length equals 14 residues.

This clonotype has at least ten counts. The gene calls are TRBV25-1 and TRBJ1-2; no firm D call. The germline V gene has CDR1 MGHDK and CDR2 SYGVNS. CDR3 length: 15 residues. The germline V and J ends were trimmed by 5 bases and 0 bases, with 13 bases remaining between them. CDR3 protein: CASSSPGVTNYGYTF. As DNA, the CDR3 is TGTGCCAGCAGTTCCCCCGGGGTCACTAACTATGGCTACACCTTC.

A remark on this clonotype: A clone one base away is much larger, so this may be a read error. CDR3 sequence reads: CASRIQAKGYTF. CDR3 in DNA: TGTGCCAGCAGGATACAGGCGAAGGGCTACACCTTC. J is TRBJ1-2 and V is TRBV6-1, with a tentative D call TRBD1 (5 bases). Germline CDR1 and CDR2: MNHNS and SASEGT. Trimming left V 6 bases short and J 8 bases short, with 13 bases between. The CDR3 has 12 amino acids.

As regards this clonotype: An end of the junction does not agree with germline; a read error may underlie this. The genes are TRBV10-3 and TRBJ2-2, with D perhaps given as TRBD1 or TRBD2 (5 bases each). This CDR3 is built from 16 residues. In germline, CDR1 is ENHRY, CDR2 SYGVKD. Here the CDR3 DNA reads TGTGCCATCAGTGTCCGGGACGGAGAGAACACCGGGGAGCTGTCTTGG. Translated: CAISVRDGENTGELSW.

This clonotype has a count of ten or more. The germline gene is not matched at one end of the junction; a read error may be the cause. The chain links TRBV18 to TRBJ1-4, with a weak D call TRBD1 (6 bases). The CDR3 covers 14 residues. The germline gives CDR1 KGHSH, CDR2 LQKENI. CDR3 sequence reads: CASSPQNRDEKLLF. In DNA, the CDR3 is TGTGCCAGCTCACCACAAAACAGGGATGAAAAACTGCTTTTT.

The genes are TRBV5-1 and TRBJ1-1; the D gene is possibly TRBD1 (5 bases). Germline CDR1 is SGHRS and CDR2 is YFSETQ. V lost 3 bases and J lost 5, with 17 bases in between. This CDR3 is built from 15 residues. For the CDR3, the DNA is TGCGCCAGCAGCTGGGCCGAGGGGAAAGGAACTGAAGCTTTCTTT. Translated: CASSWAEGKGTEAFF.

This chain connects TRBV6-1 to TRBJ2-7, with TRBD1 identical over 7 bases. Germline V gives CDR1 MNHNS, CDR2 SASEGT. The CDR3 loop spans 16 amino acids. V trimming: 4 bases; J trimming: 3 bases; junction bases outside the gene matches: 12. The CDR3 sequence is CASSGHSGGWGYEQYV. In DNA form, the CDR3 reads TGTGCCAGCAGTGGCCACTCAGGGGGTTGGGGCTACGAGCAGTACGTC.

With regard to this clonotype: The conserved closing phenylalanine or tryptophan is absent in this CDR3, likely reflecting a read error. The DNA is omitted, as the CDR3 cannot be located on it reliably, and the CDR3 follows TCRdb's listing. The V and J genes are TRBV20-1 and TRBJ2-6; the D segment call TRBD1 is taken from the table without a DNA check. Germline V gives CDR1 DFQATT, CDR2 SNEGSKA (reference sequence). Termini included, the CDR3 measures 16 amino acids. CDR3 amino acids: CSAQGQSSSGANVLVL.

This chain links TRBV15 with TRBJ2-1; perhaps TRBD2 as D (5 bases). Germline values: CDR1 LNHNV, CDR2 YYDKDF (reference sequence). V was cut by 5 bases and J by 7 bases, with 9 bases left in between. The CDR3 is made up of 12 amino acids. CDR3 DNA sequence: TGTGCCACCAGCGGGCCGGGGAATGAGCAGTTCTTC. Its translation: CATSGPGNEQFF. Supplemented by reference TRBV15 and TRBJ2-1, the full variable domain reads DAMVIQNPRYQVTQFGKPVTLSCSQTLNHNVMYWYQQKSSQAPKLLFHYYDKDFNNEADTPDNFQSRRPNTSFCFLDIRSPGLGDTAMYLCATSGPGNEQFFGPGTRLTVL.

Concerning this clonotype itself: A read error may be the cause here, since a much bigger clone is one base away. The genes are TRBV5-8 and TRBJ1-2; D remains unclear. Germline V gives CDR1 SGHTS, CDR2 YDEGEE. Trimming left V 0 bases short and J 4 bases short, with 13 bases between. CDR3 size: 15 residues. DNA for the CDR3: TGTGCCAGCAGCTTGGAGGAAGCCAGCCTCTATGGCTACACCTTC. This translates into CASSLEEASLYGYTF.

On this clonotype: Given a much more abundant clone one base away, this may be a read error. This chain uses TRBV20-1 with TRBJ1-1; no firm D call. The CDR3 runs 11 residues. Germline-derived CDR1 and CDR2 are DFQATT and SNEGSKA (reference sequence). The CDR3 nucleotides are TGCAGTGCTAGTTGGGATACTGAAGCTTCCTTT. It translates to CSASWDTEASF.

There are many counts of this clonotype. The V call is TRBV6-1, the J call TRBJ2-7; a weak D match, TRBD2 (5 bases). CDR1 and CDR2 (germline): MNHNS, SASEGT. The CDR3 has 12 amino acids. Trimming removed 10 bases from V and 3 bases from J, with 13 bases in between. The CDR3 DNA follows: TGTGCCACCTCTTTGGACTTCTACGAGCAGTACTTC. Encoded protein: CATSLDFYEQYF.

The chain carries TRBV2 and TRBJ2-5; D is possibly TRBD2 (6 bases). The CDR3 sequence is 14 residues long. The V gene's germline CDR1 is SNHLY and CDR2 FYNNEI. The germline V and J ends were trimmed by 11 bases and 4 bases, with 20 bases remaining between them. The CDR3 DNA follows: TGTGCCGTATCCAGGCCGGGGGTAGGAGAGACCCAGTACTTC. It translates to CAVSRPGVGETQYF.

This clonotype was picked up many times. V and J are TRBV12-3 or TRBV12-4 and TRBJ1-2; D not resolved. The CDR3 is 15 amino acids. V lost 0 bases and J 6 bases, leaving 14 bases between the germline ends. CDR3: CASSLAVLGANGYTF. The CDR3 DNA reads TGTGCCAGCAGTTTAGCGGTTCTGGGAGCTAATGGCTACACCTTC.

The V call is TRBV5-1, the J call TRBJ2-6, with 9 bases that match TRBD2. After removal of 2 bases from V and 2 bases from J, the junction contained 5 bases not matched to a gene. This CDR3 contains 17 residues. Germline V gene sequence: CDR1 SGHRS, CDR2 YFSETQ. DNA for the CDR3: TGCGCCAGCAGCTTCCTGGCGGGGGGGCCTGGGGCCAACGTCCTGACTTTC. This encodes CASSFLAGGPGANVLTF.

Many counts were recorded for this clonotype. The chain carries TRBV5-5 and TRBJ2-2; weak D call: TRBD1 (5 bases). V lost 4 bases and J 4 bases, leaving 14 bases between the germline ends. Germline V gives CDR1 SGHKS, CDR2 YYEKEE (reference sequence). The CDR3 sequence is 15 residues long. CDR3 DNA: TGTGCCAGCAGCCCACAGACAGCTTCCACCGGGGAGCTGTTTTTT. Translation gives CASSPQTASTGELFF.

This clonotype was found many times. The gene calls are TRBV6-1 and TRBJ2-7; D not certain. From germline, CDR1 is MNHNS and CDR2 SASEGT. CDR3 length: 13 amino acids. V gave up 2 bases and J gave up 1 base, with 6 bases separating them. Here the CDR3 DNA reads TGTGCCAGCAGTGAACAGCATTCCTACGAGCAGTACTTC. It is translated as CASSEQHSYEQYF.